This T cell receptor beta chain was obtained from a study of blood T cell repertoires in COVID-19. Study summary: There were acute and convalescent COVID-19 samples, and they came from the United States, Italy and Spain.

V lost 0 bases and J lost 6, with 9 bases in between. CDR3 length: 14 residues. The V gene's germline CDR1 is MNHEY and CDR2 SVGEGT. The data were produced by immunoSEQ multiplex PCR, yet TCRdb's version contains in-frame clones alone and is incomplete. The top ten hold 20% to 30% of the sample, which has about 87,000 clones, more than 75% seen once. V is TRBV6-2 or TRBV6-3 and J is TRBJ1-5, with unresolved D. Sequencing was performed on peripheral blood. This clonotype originated in a human donor in a cohort sampled during active COVID-19. Here the CDR3 reads CASSYSSPFQPQHF. CDR3 sequence (DNA): TGTGCCAGCAGTTACTCCTCCCCTTTTCAGCCCCAGCATTTT.